The sequence of this T cell receptor beta chain was determined in a study of shared clonotypes between healthy human individuals. General observations from the study: Rarefaction curves obtained for sorted subsets showed sequencing incomplete despite large depth.

Comment on this clone: Its antigen is as yet unknown.

The authors' processing: Quality scores were absent from the junction-only immunoSEQ sequences, so filtering differed. Some clones are missing from TCRdb's copy, which holds only in-frame ones; the method was immunoSEQ multiplex PCR. D and trimming were read from the DNA, whereas the V and J calls and clone size are those reported in that table. The sample includes some 2,100,000 clones, around 95% of them seen just once. V lost 0 bases to trimming and J lost 3 bases, with 13 bases between them. Per the germline V gene, CDR1 is SGHRS and CDR2 is YFSETQ. The CDR3 totals 15 residues. The chain has TRBV5-1 and TRBJ2-7, with D possibly TRBD1 on 6 matching bases. Sequenced material: naive CD4+ T cells sorted from blood. Subset in this sample: CD45RA+ positively selected. The receptor was isolated from a man between 18 and 35 years old in good health. CDR3 protein: CASSLDPRGGYEQYF. CDR3 nucleotides: TGCGCCAGCAGCTTGGATCCCAGGGGCGGCTACGAGCAGTACTTC. The full variable domain, completed using reference TRBV5-1 and TRBJ2-7, is KAGVTQTPRYLIKTRGQQVTLSCSPISGHRSVSWYQQTPGQGLQFLFEYFSETQRNKGNFPGRFSGRQFSNSRSEMNVSTLELGDSALYLCASSLDPRGGYEQYFGPGTRLTVT.